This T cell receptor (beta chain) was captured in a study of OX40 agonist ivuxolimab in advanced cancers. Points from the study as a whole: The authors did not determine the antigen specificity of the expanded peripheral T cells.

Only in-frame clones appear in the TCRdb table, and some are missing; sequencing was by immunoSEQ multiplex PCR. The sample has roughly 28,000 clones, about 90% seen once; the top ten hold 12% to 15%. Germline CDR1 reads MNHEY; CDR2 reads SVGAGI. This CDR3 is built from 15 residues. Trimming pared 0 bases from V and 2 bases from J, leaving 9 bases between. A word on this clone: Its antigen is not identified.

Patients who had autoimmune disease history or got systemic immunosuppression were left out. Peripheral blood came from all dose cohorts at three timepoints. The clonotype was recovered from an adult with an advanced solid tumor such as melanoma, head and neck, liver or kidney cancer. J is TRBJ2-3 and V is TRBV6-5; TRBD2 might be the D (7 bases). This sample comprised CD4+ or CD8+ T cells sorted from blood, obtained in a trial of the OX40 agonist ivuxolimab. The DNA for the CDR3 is TGTGCCAGCAGTTACTCGGGGGGGCACACAGATACGCAGTATTTT. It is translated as CASSYSGGHTDTQYF.